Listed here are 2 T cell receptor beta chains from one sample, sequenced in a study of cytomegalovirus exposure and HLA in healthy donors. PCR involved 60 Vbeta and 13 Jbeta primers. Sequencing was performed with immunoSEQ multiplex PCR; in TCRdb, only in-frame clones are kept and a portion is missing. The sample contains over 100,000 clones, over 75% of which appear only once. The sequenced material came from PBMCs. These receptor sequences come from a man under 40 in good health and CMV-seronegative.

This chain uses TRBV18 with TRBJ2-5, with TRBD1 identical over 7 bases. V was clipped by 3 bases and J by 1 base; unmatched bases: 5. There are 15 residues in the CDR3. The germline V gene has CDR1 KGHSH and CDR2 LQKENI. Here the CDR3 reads CASSPGDRLQETQYF. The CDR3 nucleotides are TGTGCCAGCTCACCCGGGGACAGACTCCAAGAGACCCAGTACTTC.

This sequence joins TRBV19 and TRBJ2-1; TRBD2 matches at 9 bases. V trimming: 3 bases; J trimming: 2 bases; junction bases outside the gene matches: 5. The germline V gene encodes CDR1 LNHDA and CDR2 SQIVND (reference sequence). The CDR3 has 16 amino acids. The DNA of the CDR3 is TGTGCCAGTAGTATTGGCGGGGGGGTAACCTACAATGAGCAGTTCTTC. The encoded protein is CASSIGGGVTYNEQFF. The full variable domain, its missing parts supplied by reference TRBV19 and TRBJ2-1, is DGGITQSPKYLFRKEGQNVTLSCEQNLNHDAMYWYRQDPGQGLRLIYYSQIVNDFQKGDIAEGYSVSREKKESFPLTVTSAQKNPTAFYLCASSIGGGVTYNEQFFGPGTRLTVL.